The sequence of this T cell receptor (beta chain) was determined in a study of T cell responses to AZD1222 COVID-19 vaccine (dated by TCRdb to about 2021). Context from the whole study: AZD1222 recipients whose second dose came at about 4 weeks and those whose second dose came at about 12 weeks were combined into one group, since spike-specific TCR depth and breadth did not differ between the two schedules. A total of 233 trial participants underwent TCR sequencing, of whom some 200 had received two doses of AZD1222 and some 26 had received two doses of the MenACWY control vaccine. Trial participants were enrolled by age into subgroups of 18-55, 56-69 and 70-plus years, and about 150, 27 and 61 TCR-sequenced participants, respectively, were included in these subgroups. General findings and caveats noted by the study authors: The vaccine-associated CD4 TCRs covered the entire spike protein, and the dominant responses fell in regions 160-218 and 743-854. Conclusions about previously exposed vaccinees are limited because only six or seven AZD1222 recipients were SARS-CoV-2 seropositive at baseline. In the small 56-69-year group, the increase in depth fell short of significance, most likely because of low power. After two AZD1222 doses, spike-specific TCR breadth and depth were significantly higher than at day 0 and than in MenACWY recipients. Epitopes outside the regions mutated in the B.1.351 and B.1.1.7 variants were reportedly recognized by nearly half of the unique spike-specific TCRs. Participants were mostly white British, with more females than males. The authors suggested clonal diversity may have been underestimated. Because no day 14 peak-response samples were available, the repertoires could be characterized only after the peak T cell response.

The CDR3 regions of human TCRbeta chains were analyzed by immunosequencing. In the original analysis: TCRs in the repertoires were compared against a reference library of SARS-CoV-2-specific TCRs that had been generated with the MIRA antigen-specificity platform. Breadth meant the fraction of unique TCRs that were SARS-CoV-2-associated, whereas depth meant the fraction of total T cells that were SARS-CoV-2-associated. Using the MIRA data, each spike-specific TCR was assigned both to the spike region to which the TCR was reactive and to a CD4 or CD8 class. Log10-transformed breadth and depth values were compared by one-way ANOVA with Sidak's multiple comparisons tests. Sourced from immuneACCESS, this table was stored by TCRdb with only in-frame sequences that have V and J called. A share of the clones is absent; for the studies checked, an unresolved V gene accounts for under half, and the remainder has no known explanation. The V and J calls and clone size are taken from that table; D and trimming were inferred from the DNA. The sample includes roughly 100,000 clones, with about 93% observed a single time. Clones ranked in the top ten supply less than 2.5% of the sample.

Per the publication, the time point label means: baseline before first vaccination. The vaccinee samples were drawn from two UK trials, COV001 and COV002, one of which was a single-blind randomized controlled phase 2/3 trial testing AZD1222 (ChAdOx1 nCoV-19) in healthy adults. Trial participant PBMC samples were collected at day 0 and day 28 after the second dose for TCRbeta chain sequencing. Turning to this clone: There is no known antigen for this receptor. Base quality data are lacking; no much larger clone is found one base away.

V lost 4 bases and J lost 5 bases; the stretch between them is 25 bases long. The CDR3 runs 18 residues from the cysteine to the phenylalanine. Here the CDR3 DNA is all that survives: 54 bases in frame from base 1. Sequences KGHDR (CDR1) and SFDVKD (CDR2) are obtained from the germline V gene. This sequence was found in an adult in good health. The sample here was peripheral blood, taken on day 0 of AZD1222 vaccination. This receptor chain uses TRBV24-1 and TRBJ1-1, and the D gene may be TRBD1, 5 bases matching. The nucleotides are TGTGCCACCAGTGAGACCCATAGCTCAGGGAGGGTGACGACTGAAGCTTTCTTT. Translated, it reads CATSETHSSGRVTTEAFF.